The rows below give T cell receptor beta chains drawn from one sample of a study of OX40 agonist ivuxolimab in advanced cancers. Measured with immunoSEQ multiplex PCR; TCRdb has only the in-frame clones, and not every one. The table records 25,000 to 40,000 clones, 90% to 95% of them present only once. Sequenced material: CD4+ or CD8+ T cells sorted from blood, taken in a trial of the OX40 agonist ivuxolimab. The receptors derive from an adult with an advanced solid tumor such as melanoma, head and neck, liver or kidney cancer. CDR3s include the opening cysteine and the closing phenylalanine or tryptophan. Fields, in order: V gene, J gene, D gene, clone size, CDR3 protein, CDR3 DNA. D genes are given only for firm matches. Not all rows give a size; the values are once, few, many and, for expanded clones, a class.

>TRBV4-3|TRBJ2-5|TRBD2|NA
CASSREPLAGGGETQYF
TGCGCCAGCAGCCGAGAACCACTAGCGGGAGGCGGAGAGACCCAGTACTTC
>TRBV7-9|TRBJ2-7|NA|NA
CASRETGVSYEQYF
TGTGCCAGCAGGGAAACGGGAGTCTCCTACGAGCAGTACTTC
>TRBV21-1|TRBJ1-3|NA|NA
CASSNRQTSGNTIYF
TGTGCCAGCAGCAATAGACAGACCTCTGGAAACACCATATATTTT
>TRBV15|TRBJ2-6|NA|once
CATSRDWSSGANVLTF
TGTGCCACCAGCAGAGATTGGAGCTCTGGGGCCAACGTCCTGACTTTC
>TRBV7-9|TRBJ2-7|TRBD1|NA
CASSSQTGLYEQYF
TGTGCCAGCAGCTCGCAGACAGGGCTATACGAGCAGTACTTC
>TRBV5-8|TRBJ2-1|NA|NA
CASSGGRGEQFF
TGTGCCAGCAGCGGGGGACGGGGTGAGCAGTTCTTC
>TRBV7-9|TRBJ1-2|NA|once
CASSPDRYSYGYTF
TGTGCCAGCAGCCCTGACAGATACTCCTATGGCTACACCTTC
>TRBV29-1|TRBJ2-7|TRBD1|NA
CSVAGQGGEQYF
TGCAGCGTTGCCGGACAGGGGGGGGAGCAGTACTTC
>TRBV29-1|TRBJ2-5|NA|NA
CSVTRWGGSYQETQYF
TGCAGCGTTACCCGATGGGGGGGCTCGTACCAAGAGACCCAGTACTTC
>TRBV29-1|TRBJ2-1|TRBD2|NA
CSVEDPNAGDRLYNEQFF
TGCAGCGTTGAAGATCCAAACGCGGGAGACAGACTCTACAATGAGCAGTTCTTC
>TRBV6-5|TRBJ1-6|TRBD1|NA
CASRQGTRSPLHF
TGTGCCAGCCGACAGGGAACCAGGTCACCCCTCCACTTT
>TRBV6-6|TRBJ1-1|NA|NA
CASIHTPRTEAFF
TGTGCCAGCATCCATACGCCGCGGACTGAAGCTTTCTTT
>TRBV9|TRBJ2-7|NA|NA
CASSVGSTASGEQYF
TGTGCCAGCAGCGTAGGGAGCACTGCTTCGGGTGAGCAGTACTTC
>TRBV7-9|TRBJ2-2|NA|NA
CASSLGGNLAGELFF
TGTGCCAGCAGCTTAGGTGGGAATCTGGCCGGGGAGCTGTTTTTT
>TRBV27|TRBJ2-5|NA|once
CASSYRHYPRGLQETQYF
TGTGCCAGCAGTTATCGCCATTATCCACGGGGCCTGCAAGAGACCCAGTACTTC
>TRBV27|TRBJ1-5|NA|NA
CASSLLGVNQPQHF
TGTGCCAGCAGTTTGTTAGGGGTTAATCAGCCCCAGCATTTT
>TRBV19|TRBJ1-1|TRBD1|NA
CASSSWTGDDTEAFF
TGTGCCAGTAGTTCATGGACAGGGGATGACACTGAAGCTTTCTTT
>TRBV5-3|TRBJ2-7|NA|NA
CARQARFYYEQYF
TGTGCCAGACAAGCAAGGTTCTACTACGAGCAGTACTTC
>TRBV7-9|TRBJ2-5|TRBD2|NA
CASSLSPAGAGETQYF
TGTGCCAGCAGCTTATCCCCAGCGGGGGCGGGGGAGACCCAGTACTTC